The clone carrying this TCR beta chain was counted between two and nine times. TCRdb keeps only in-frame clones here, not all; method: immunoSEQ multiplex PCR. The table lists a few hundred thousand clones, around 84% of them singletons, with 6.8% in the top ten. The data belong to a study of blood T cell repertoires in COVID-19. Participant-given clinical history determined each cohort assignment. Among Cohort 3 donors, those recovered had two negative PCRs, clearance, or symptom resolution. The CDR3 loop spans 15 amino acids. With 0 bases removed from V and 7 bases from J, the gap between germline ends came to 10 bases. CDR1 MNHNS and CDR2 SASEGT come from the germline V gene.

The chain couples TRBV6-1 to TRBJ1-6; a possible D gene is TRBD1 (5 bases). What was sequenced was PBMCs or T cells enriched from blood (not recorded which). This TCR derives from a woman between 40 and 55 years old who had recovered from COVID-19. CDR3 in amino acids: CASSEASQGNSPLHF. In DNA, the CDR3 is TGTGCCAGCAGTGAAGCGTCCCAGGGAAATTCACCCCTCCACTTT.